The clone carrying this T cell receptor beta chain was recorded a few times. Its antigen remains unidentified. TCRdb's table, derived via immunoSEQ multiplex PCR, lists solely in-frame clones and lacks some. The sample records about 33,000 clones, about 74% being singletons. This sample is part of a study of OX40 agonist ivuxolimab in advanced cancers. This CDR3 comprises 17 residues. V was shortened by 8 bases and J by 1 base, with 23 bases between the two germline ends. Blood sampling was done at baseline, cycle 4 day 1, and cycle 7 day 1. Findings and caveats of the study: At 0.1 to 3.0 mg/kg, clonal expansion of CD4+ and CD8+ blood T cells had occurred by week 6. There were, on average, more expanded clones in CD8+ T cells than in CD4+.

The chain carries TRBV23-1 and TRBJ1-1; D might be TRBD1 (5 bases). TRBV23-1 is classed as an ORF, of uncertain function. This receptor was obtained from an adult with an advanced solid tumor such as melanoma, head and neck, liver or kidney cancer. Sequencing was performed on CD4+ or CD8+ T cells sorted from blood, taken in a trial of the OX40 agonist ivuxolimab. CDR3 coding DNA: TGCGCCAGCTATAATGGGACTCCAATACCTTGGAACACTGAAGCTTTCTTT. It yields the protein CASYNGTPIPWNTEAFF.